Shown below are 15 T cell receptor beta chains from a single sample sequenced in a study of cytomegalovirus exposure and HLA in healthy donors. TCRdb's copy holds only in-frame clones and misses some; the assay was immunoSEQ multiplex PCR. The data show 100,000 to 120,000 clones, with about 85% seen just once and 4% held by the top ten. Sequencing used PBMCs. The source is a young woman in good health and CMV-seropositive.

This chain connects TRBV28 to TRBJ1-5; tentatively, D is TRBD1 (5 bases). This CDR3 has 13 amino acids. Trimming pared 11 bases from V and 0 bases from J, leaving 11 bases between. Looked up from germline, CDR1 is MDHEN and CDR2 is SYDVKM. CDR3 nucleotides: TGTGCCGGAGGGGTGGATAGCAATCAGCCCCAGCATTTT. It yields the protein CAGGVDSNQPQHF.

The J gene is TRBJ2-6, the V gene TRBV11-2, with D tentatively TRBD2 (5 bases). This CDR3 comprises 17 residues. Germline CDR1 reads SGHAT; CDR2 reads FQNNGV. Trimming left V 4 bases short and J 2 bases short, with 15 bases between. The CDR3 sequence: CASSSTFYGAGANVLTF. For the CDR3, the DNA is TGTGCCAGCAGCTCGACCTTTTACGGGGCTGGGGCCAACGTCCTGACTTTC.

This chain joins TRBV25-1 and TRBJ2-4; unclear D gene. CDR1 MGHDK and CDR2 SYGVNS come from the germline V gene. The length of the CDR3 is 14 residues. V lost 4 bases and J lost 5, with 12 bases in between. The CDR3 loop reads CASSVGPLENIQYF. CDR3 nucleotides: TGTGCCAGCAGTGTGGGCCCTCTTGAAAACATTCAGTACTTC.

In DNA form, the CDR3 reads TGTGCCAGCAGCCCGAGGGGAGGGGTCACCGGGGAGCTGTTTTTT. Encoded protein: CASSPRGGVTGELFF. V usage is TRBV9 and J usage is TRBJ2-2; TRBD2 matches at 7 bases. With 4 bases clipped from V and 4 bases from J, the junction kept 7 bases outside the gene matches. This CDR3 is 15 amino acids long. In germline, CDR1 is SGDLS, CDR2 YYNGEE.

The chain couples TRBV5-1 to TRBJ1-2; D may be TRBD1 (5 bases). Germline CDR1 and CDR2: SGHRS and YFSETQ. The length of the CDR3 is 14 residues. Trimming removed 0 bases at V and 2 bases at J, with 8 bases between. The CDR3 coding sequence is TGCGCCAGCAGCTTGGCAGGGCCGAACTATGGCTACACCTTC. It encodes CASSLAGPNYGYTF.

The J gene is TRBJ2-7, the V gene TRBV7-2; D is undetermined. CDR3 size: 13 residues. Looked up from germline, CDR1 is SGHTA and CDR2 is FQGNSA. The ends were cut back, 1 base at V and 4 bases at J, with 8 bases in the middle. CDR3: CASSLGYGYEQYF. CDR3 DNA sequence: TGTGCCAGCAGCTTAGGGTACGGTTACGAGCAGTACTTC.

The gene calls are TRBV11-2 and TRBJ1-4; D call uncertain. Between the trimmed V and J ends, which lost 6 bases and 2 bases, there was a span of 10 bases. CDR3 length equals 14 residues. Per the germline V gene, CDR1 is SGHAT and CDR2 is FQNNGV. The CDR3 nucleotides read TGTGCCAGCAGGAGTGGTCCTACTAATGAAAAACTGTTTTTT. This gives the protein CASRSGPTNEKLFF.

The chain carries TRBV28 and TRBJ1-1, with D possibly TRBD1 on 6 matching bases. Between the trimmed V and J ends, which lost 5 bases and 1 base, there was a span of 11 bases. This CDR3 comprises 14 residues. In germline, CDR1 is MDHEN, CDR2 SYDVKM. The CDR3 DNA is TGTGCCAGCAGTCCAGGGGCTGGGAACACTGAAGCTTTCTTT. Its translation: CASSPGAGNTEAFF.

The CDR3 is CAISESLVSPLHF. CDR3 sequence (DNA): TGTGCCATCAGTGAGTCTCTTGTCTCACCCCTCCACTTT. V and J are TRBV10-3 and TRBJ1-6; D remains ambiguous. CDR1 and CDR2 from the germline V gene are ENHRY and SYGVKD. The V end lost 0 bases, the J end lost 10 bases, and 7 bases lay between the germline ends. The CDR3 sequence is 13 residues long.

The J gene is TRBJ2-1, the V gene TRBV20-1, with 7 bases aligning to TRBD1. Germline CDR1 DFQATT, CDR2 SNEGSKA (reference sequence). The CDR3 extends over 11 amino acids. The V segment lost 5 bases and the J segment 7 bases; nucleotides outside the gene matches: 2. The CDR3 sequence is CSAPDRNEQFF. The CDR3 DNA reads TGCAGTGCTCCGGACAGGAATGAGCAGTTCTTC.

This rearrangement joins TRBV27 to TRBJ1-1; D perhaps matches TRBD1 (5 bases). This CDR3 has 17 residues. The V gene's germline CDR1 is MNHEY and CDR2 SMNVEV (reference sequence). Between the trimmed V and J ends, which lost 5 bases and 1 base, there was a span of 20 bases. CDR3 residues: CASSPPKTTDSNTEAFF. The CDR3 nucleotides read TGTGCCAGCAGTCCACCAAAGACGACAGACTCGAACACTGAAGCTTTCTTT.

This sequence joins TRBV28 and TRBJ2-7; 7 nucleotides line up with TRBD1. With V trimmed by 6 bases and J by 2 bases, 4 bases remained unmatched. Per the germline V gene, CDR1 is MDHEN and CDR2 is SYDVKM. The CDR3 is 13 amino acids. The CDR3 sequence is CASRTGAPYEQYF. The CDR3 region has the DNA TGTGCCAGCAGAACAGGGGCCCCCTACGAGCAGTACTTC.

The sample holds one count of this clone. The chain is built from TRBV6-4 and TRBJ2-3, with 9 bases aligning to TRBD2. Looked up from germline, CDR1 is MRHNA and CDR2 is SNTAGT. Trimming took 6 bases from V and 0 from J; bases not matched to a gene: 4. The CDR3 is 15 residues long. The CDR3 spells CASSPTSGSTDTQYF. The CDR3, as DNA: TGTGCCAGCAGCCCTACTAGCGGGAGCACAGATACGCAGTATTTT.

The V and J genes are TRBV5-1 and TRBJ2-3; weak D call: TRBD2 (5 bases). The CDR3 loop spans 16 amino acids. The germline V gene encodes CDR1 SGHRS and CDR2 YFSETQ. V gave up 4 bases and J gave up 0 bases, with 15 bases separating them. CDR3 loop: CASSRTLATSTDTQYF. The CDR3 coding sequence is TGCGCCAGCAGCCGCACCCTAGCTACTAGCACAGATACGCAGTATTTT.

This rearrangement joins TRBV6-4 to TRBJ2-3; TRBD1 matches at 10 bases. CDR3 length: 14 residues. The V and J ends lost 2 bases and 4 bases, in that order; junction bases with no gene match: 0. Germline CDR1 MRHNA, CDR2 SNTAGT. Written as DNA, the CDR3 is TGTGCCAGCAGTGACGGACAGGGGGCAGATACGCAGTATTTT. It specifies CASSDGQGADTQYF.